This TCR beta chain was found in a study of control samples from healthy donors and cancer patients. The length of the CDR3 is 13 residues. In germline, CDR1 is SEHNR, CDR2 FQNEAQ (reference sequence). A word on this clone: One end of the junction does not line up with germline, which may come from a read error.

Clones were read by immunoSEQ multiplex PCR, and TCRdb kept only the in-frame ones, dropping some. The repertoire holds roughly 120,000 clones, with around 89% as singletons. The V gene is TRBV7-9, the J gene TRBJ1-1; 10 nucleotides agree with TRBD1. Sequencing input: blood. The TCR was taken from a man aged 50-59 years in good health. This CDR3 is CASTRDRGPLSPF. As DNA, the CDR3 is TGTGCCAGCACCCGGGACAGGGGCCCCCTGTCACCTTTT. Full variable domain (rest looked up from reference TRBV7-9 and TRBJ1-1): DTGVSQNPRHKITKRGQNVTFRCDPISEHNRLYWYRQTLGQGPEFLTYFQNEAQLEKSRLLSDRFSAERPKGSFSTLEIQRTEQGDSAMYLCASTRDRGPLSPFGQGTRLTVV.